The clone carrying this TCR beta chain was counted a single time. As originally analysed: Scientists estimated how many nucleated cells there were by amplifying reference gene primers. Assay used: immunoSEQ multiplex PCR; TCRdb lists only in-frame clones, some missing. Clone size and the V and J calls come from that table; the DNA yielded D and trimming. This sample carries around 130,000 clones, roughly 80% of them seen once, and the ten largest clones take approximately 16%. Germline loops: CDR1 SGHNT, CDR2 YENEEA. The length of the CDR3 is 14 residues. V lost 3 bases to trimming and J lost 1 base, with 7 bases between them. This sample was taken from a study of blood T cell repertoires in COVID-19.

This chain uses TRBV11-3 with TRBJ2-1; tentative D call: TRBD2 (5 bases). The TCR comes from a woman between 50 and 59 years old with acute or convalescent COVID-19. The sequenced sample consisted of peripheral blood. This CDR3 is CASSFSASYNEQFF. CDR3 DNA: TGTGCCAGCAGCTTTAGCGCGTCCTACAATGAGCAGTTCTTC.